A selection of T cell receptor beta chains follows, all from one sample in a study of post-analysis software for immune sequencing data. One entry per CDR3 protein, called by TCRdb with MiXCR from the PCR reads. This table has about half a million distinct CDR3 sequences, under 55% appearing once. The sequenced sample was blood. Receptors originate from a girl aged 5-17 years with multiple sclerosis. CDR3s include the opening cysteine and the closing phenylalanine or tryptophan. Each record gives: V gene, J gene, D gene, CDR3 length, clone size, CDR3 protein, CDR3 DNA. D genes are given only for firm matches. Expanded clones are given a class, and other clones once, few, many or no size at all.

>TRBV7-9|TRBJ2-3|-|12|-
CASVISTDTQYF
TGTGCCAGTGTTATATCCACAGATACGCAGTATTTT
>TRBV5-5|TRBJ2-7|-|15|-
CASSRARTASYEQYF
TGTGCCAGCAGCCGCGCAAGGACAGCCTCCTACGAGCAGTACTTC
>TRBV27|TRBJ2-7|-|17|-
CASSLRAPGGGTYEQYF
TGTGCCAGCAGTCTTAGGGCCCCAGGAGGAGGGACCTACGAGCAGTACTTC
>TRBV19|TRBJ2-7|-|16|-
CASSLNDRTYSYEQYF
TGTGCCAGTAGTCTAAATGACAGGACCTATTCCTACGAGCAGTACTTC
>TRBV10-3|TRBJ1-1|TRBD1|14|few
CAIRMDRANTEAFF
TGTGCCATCAGGATGGACAGGGCGAACACTGAAGCTTTCTTT
>TRBV5-1|TRBJ1-5|-|14|-
CASSNWVNNQPQHF
TGCGCCAGCAGCAATTGGGTAAACAATCAGCCCCAGCATTTT
>TRBV12-3/TRBV12-4|TRBJ2-7|-|12|few
CASSLSWDEQYF
TGTGCCAGCAGTTTAAGCTGGGACGAGCAGTACTTC
>TRBV5-1|TRBJ2-1|TRBD2|12|few
CASSSTSDEQFF
TGCGCCAGCAGCAGTACTAGCGATGAGCAGTTCTTC
>TRBV5-1|TRBJ2-3|TRBD2|16|-
CASSPLPTKAGGTQYF
TGCGCCAGCAGCCCCCTACCGACTAAAGCGGGAGGCACGCAGTATTTT
>TRBV6-2/TRBV6-3|TRBJ2-1|-|13|-
CASRTDYYNEQFF
TGTGCCAGCAGGACGGACTACTACAATGAGCAGTTCTTC
>TRBV15|TRBJ1-2|TRBD1|16|-
CATSRDLKGGLYGYTF
TGCGCCACCAGCAGAGATTTGAAAGGGGGCCTCTATGGCTACACCTTC
>TRBV27|TRBJ2-1|-|13|-
CASSRNRYNEQFF
TGTGCCAGCAGTAGAAACAGATACAATGAGCAGTTCTTC
>TRBV9|TRBJ2-3|-|15|-
CASSVGPTSTDTQYF
TGTGCCAGCAGCGTAGGGCCAACTAGCACAGATACGCAGTATTTT
>TRBV20-1|TRBJ2-5|-|12|-
CSAREVQETQYF
TGCAGTGCTAGAGAGGTCCAAGAGACCCAGTACTTC
>TRBV5-1|TRBJ2-1|-|14|few
CASSLAFRATEQFF
TGCGCCAGCAGCTTGGCCTTTCGAGCGACCGAGCAGTTCTTC
>TRBV29-1|TRBJ2-1|-|12|-
CSVEHPYNEQFF
TGCAGCGTTGAACACCCCTACAATGAGCAGTTCTTC
>TRBV7-9|TRBJ2-1|TRBD2|15|-
CASSLRTSGIHEQFF
TGTGCCAGCAGCTTGAGGACTAGCGGAATCCACGAGCAGTTCTTC
>TRBV24-1|TRBJ2-3|-|15|-
CATSDFLSSTDTQYF
TGTGCCACCAGTGATTTTTTGAGTTCCACAGATACGCAGTATTTT
>TRBV18|TRBJ1-1|-|14|-
CASSPAGGSTEAFF
TGTGCCAGCTCACCAGCGGGGGGGAGCACTGAAGCTTTCTTT
>TRBV7-2|TRBJ2-1|TRBD1|14|-
CASSLDRGYNEQFF
TGTGCCAGCAGCTTAGACAGGGGGTACAATGAGCAGTTCTTC
>TRBV28|TRBJ1-1|-|11|-
CVSSGRAEAFF
TGTGTCAGCAGCGGGAGGGCTGAAGCTTTCTTT
>TRBV5-1|TRBJ2-1|TRBD2|16|-
CASSPGTSGPLRVQFF
TGCGCCAGCAGCCCCGGGACTAGCGGCCCCCTCAGAGTGCAGTTCTTC
>TRBV29-1|TRBJ1-2|-|13|few
CSVEGQINYGYTF
TGCAGCGTTGAGGGCCAGATCAACTATGGCTACACCTTC
>TRBV12-3/TRBV12-4|TRBJ2-1|TRBD2|17|few
CASSPGGSGRALDEQFF
TGTGCCAGCAGTCCCGGTGGTAGCGGGAGGGCCCTCGATGAGCAGTTCTTC
>TRBV12-3/TRBV12-4|TRBJ1-4|-|14|once
CASNSLATNEKLVF
TGTGCCAGCAATAGTCTTGCAACTAATGAAAAACTGGTTTTT
>TRBV7-2|TRBJ2-7|-|13|-
CASSLSGPGEQYF
TGTGCCAGCAGCTTAAGCGGACCGGGGGAGCAGTACTTC
>TRBV11-2|TRBJ2-1|-|16|-
CASSLAGQGLYNEQFF
TGTGCCAGCAGCTTAGCAGGTCAGGGTTTGTACAATGAGCAGTTCTTC
>TRBV20-1|TRBJ2-7|TRBD1|16|-
CSARDRGTGRDYEQYF
TGCAGTGCTAGAGATCGGGGGACAGGGAGGGACTACGAGCAGTACTTC
>TRBV4-1|TRBJ1-5|TRBD1|18|once
CASSQDNRRTGGGQPQHF
TGCGCCAGCAGCCAAGATAATCGGAGGACAGGGGGTGGTCAGCCCCAGCATTTT
>TRBV20-1|TRBJ2-7|TRBD2|17|-
CSARDEFRTSGTYEQYF
TGCAGTGCTAGAGATGAATTCCGGACTAGCGGGACGTACGAGCAGTACTTC
>TRBV29-1|TRBJ2-3|TRBD2|13|-
CSAYSGSTDTQYF
TGCAGCGCCTATAGCGGGAGCACAGATACGCAGTATTTT
>TRBV12-3/TRBV12-4|TRBJ2-7|TRBD1|14|-
CASSHTTGSYEQYF
TGTGCCAGCAGTCATACGACAGGGTCGTACGAGCAGTACTTC
>TRBV28|TRBJ2-3|-|12|-
CASSFIADTQYF
TGTGCCAGCAGTTTTATAGCAGATACGCAGTATTTT
>TRBV28|TRBJ2-3|-|15|few
CASSFFDSELDTQYF
TGTGCCAGCAGTTTCTTCGACAGCGAGCTAGATACGCAGTATTTT
>TRBV12-3/TRBV12-4|TRBJ2-1|TRBD2|14|many
CASLGERESNEQFF
TGTGCCAGCCTGGGGGAGCGGGAGTCCAATGAGCAGTTCTTC
>TRBV6-1|TRBJ2-5|-|12|-
CASRGPVGEQYF
TGTGCCAGCAGGGGGCCAGTGGGTGAGCAGTACTTC
>TRBV28|TRBJ2-1|-|21|-
CASSSPGWERRRRTSWDEQFF
TGTGCCAGCAGTTCCCCCGGCTGGGAGAGGCGGAGGAGGACCTCCTGGGATGAGCAGTTCTTC
>TRBV20-1|TRBJ1-1|TRBD1|13|few
CSARGTGKAEAFF
TGCAGTGCTAGAGGGACAGGTAAGGCTGAAGCTTTCTTT
>TRBV7-2|TRBJ1-2|-|18|-
CASSVSSAPGLLSYGYTF
TGTGCCAGCAGCGTTTCCTCCGCCCCAGGGCTCCTGAGCTATGGCTACACCTTC
>TRBV20-1|TRBJ2-5|TRBD2|15|-
CSDRIGLAEGETQYF
TGCAGTGATAGAATCGGACTAGCGGAGGGGGAGACCCAGTACTTC
>TRBV5-1|TRBJ2-1|-|16|-
CASSPEGQIGIHEQFF
TGCGCCAGCAGCCCGGAGGGACAAATTGGGATACATGAGCAGTTCTTC
>TRBV6-4|TRBJ2-1|-|13|few
CASSEESYHEQFF
TGTGCCAGCAGTGAAGAGAGTTACCATGAGCAGTTCTTC
>TRBV5-1|TRBJ1-2|-|13|-
CASSSDSLGGYTF
TGCGCCAGCAGCTCGGACAGCCTAGGAGGCTACACCTTC
>TRBV7-2|TRBJ2-5|-|15|-
CASSLAETRLIPQYF
TGTGCCAGCAGCTTAGCGGAGACTAGATTGATTCCCCAGTACTTC
>TRBV24-1|TRBJ1-2|-|17|few
CATSDLHEKLANYGYTF
TGTGCCACCAGTGATTTACACGAAAAACTAGCTAACTATGGCTACACCTTC
>TRBV5-1|TRBJ2-1|-|16|many
CASSRTFQDVYNEQFF
TGCGCCAGCAGCCGAACGTTCCAAGATGTATACAATGAGCAGTTCTTC
>TRBV7-8|TRBJ2-7|-|14|-
CASSSTSWNNEQYF
TGTGCCAGCAGCTCGACCTCCTGGAACAACGAGCAGTACTTC